The source of this TCR beta chain is a study of response to subunit inactivated influenza vaccine. TCRdb ran MiXCR on the RT-PCR reads and lists one entry per CDR3 protein. Counted here are over 450,000 distinct CDR3 sequences, about an eighth occurring once; the ten biggest clones make up around 12%. This CDR3 spans 16 amino acids. V shed 1 base and J shed 1 base, with 12 bases lying between them. Germline V gene lookup returns CDR1 SEHNR and CDR2 FQNEAQ (reference sequence). V gene TRBV7-9 combines with J gene TRBJ2-3, with a tentative D call TRBD1 (5 bases). The sample here was PBMCs from blood, taken 40 to 50 days after vaccination. This TCR came from a man aged 45-65 years who received an inactivated influenza vaccine. The CDR3 DNA reads as TGTGCCAGCAGCTTAGTTTGGCAGGGTGGCACAGATACGCAGTATTTT. Its protein is CASSLVWQGGTDTQYF.